This T cell receptor (beta chain) was identified in a study of OX40 agonist ivuxolimab in advanced cancers. Study-wide context: Ivuxolimab, an agonist antibody against OX40 (CD134), was given to patients. Enrolled patients in dose escalation had cancers that were hepatocellular carcinoma, melanoma, renal cell or head and neck cancer.

This CDR3 spans 16 amino acids. On cycle 4 day 1 and cycle 7 day 1, as well as at baseline, blood was sampled. Study findings and constraints: CD4+ and CD8+ blood T cells expanded clonally by week 6 at 0.1 to 3.0 mg/kg.

Some clones are missing from TCRdb's copy, which holds only in-frame ones; the method was immunoSEQ multiplex PCR. The table records about 79,000 clones, roughly 94% of them present only once. This clone was observed a single time. Antigen unknown. The sequences come from CD4+ or CD8+ T cells sorted from blood, collected in a trial of the OX40 agonist ivuxolimab. The genes are TRBV12-2 and TRBJ1-6; the table's D call of TRBD1 was not tested on the DNA. TRBV12-2 is tagged as a pseudogene. This receptor was taken from an adult with an advanced solid tumor such as melanoma, head and neck, liver or kidney cancer. CDR3 sequence (DNA): TGTGCAAGTCGCTTAGCAACTGGGCAGCCCTTCTATACCCTCCACTTT. Protein product: CASRLATGQPFYTLHF.